This T cell receptor beta chain stems from a study of blood T cell repertoires in COVID-19. This clone was counted ten times or more. Method: immunoSEQ multiplex PCR; TCRdb's copy keeps in-frame clones and lacks some. The sample holds fewer than 400,000 clones, 85% seen once. The sequenced sample consisted of PBMCs or T cells enriched from blood (not recorded which). The source is a young woman who had been exposed to COVID-19.

For the CDR3, the DNA is TGTGCCAGCAGTGAATCGGACACATATAAACCCTACGAGCAGTACTTC. Translation gives CASSESDTYKPYEQYF. The V gene is TRBV2, the J gene TRBJ2-7; TRBD1 might be the D (5 bases). This CDR3 is built from 16 residues. Germline CDR1 is SNHLY and CDR2 is FYNNEI. The germline V and J ends were trimmed by 2 bases and 2 bases, with 16 bases remaining between them.